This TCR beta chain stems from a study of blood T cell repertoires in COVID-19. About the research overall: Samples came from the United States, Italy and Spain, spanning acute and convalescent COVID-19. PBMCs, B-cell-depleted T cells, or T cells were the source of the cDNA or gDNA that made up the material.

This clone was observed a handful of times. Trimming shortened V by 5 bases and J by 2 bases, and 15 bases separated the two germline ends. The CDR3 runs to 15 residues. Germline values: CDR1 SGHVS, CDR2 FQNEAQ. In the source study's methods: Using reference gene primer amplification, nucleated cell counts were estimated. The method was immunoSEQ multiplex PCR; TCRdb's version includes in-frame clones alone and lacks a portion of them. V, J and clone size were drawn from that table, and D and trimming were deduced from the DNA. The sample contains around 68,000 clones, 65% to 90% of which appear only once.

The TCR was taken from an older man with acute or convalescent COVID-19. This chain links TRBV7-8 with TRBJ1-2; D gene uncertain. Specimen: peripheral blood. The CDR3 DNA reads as TGTGCCAGCAGCGAGAGCAGCGGGCTAAACTATGGCTACACCTTC. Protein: CASSESSGLNYGYTF.